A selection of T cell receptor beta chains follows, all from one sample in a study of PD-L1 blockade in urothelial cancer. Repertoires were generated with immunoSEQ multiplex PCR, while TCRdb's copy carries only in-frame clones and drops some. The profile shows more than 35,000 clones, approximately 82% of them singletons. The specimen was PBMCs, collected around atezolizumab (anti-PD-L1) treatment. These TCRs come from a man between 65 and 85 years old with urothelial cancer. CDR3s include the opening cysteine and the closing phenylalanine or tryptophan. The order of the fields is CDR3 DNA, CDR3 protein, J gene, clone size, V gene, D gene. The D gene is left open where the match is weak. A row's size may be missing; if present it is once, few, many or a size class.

cdr3_nt: TGTGCCAGCAGCAGTTGGGGACAGGGGAATGAAAAACTGTTTTTT
cdr3_aa: CASSSWGQGNEKLFF
j_call: TRBJ1-4
clone_size: .
v_call: TRBV9
d_call: TRBD1

cdr3_nt: TGTGCCACCAGCAGACGTTCACAGGGGCAAGAGACCCAGTACTTC
cdr3_aa: CATSRRSQGQETQYF
j_call: TRBJ2-5
clone_size: once
v_call: TRBV15
d_call: TRBD1

cdr3_nt: TGTGCCAGTAGTCTTTCCGGCTCCGGGACAGGGCGATTAAGCACGGGAAACACCATATATTTT
cdr3_aa: CASSLSGSGTGRLSTGNTIYF
j_call: TRBJ1-3
clone_size: .
v_call: TRBV19
d_call: TRBD1

cdr3_nt: TGTGCCAGCAGCTTAGAACGAGGCCAAGAGACCCAGTACTTC
cdr3_aa: CASSLERGQETQYF
j_call: TRBJ2-5
clone_size: once
v_call: TRBV7-9
d_call: .

cdr3_nt: TGTGCCAGCAGCTTAACGGGGGGCCACGCCGACGAGCAGTACTTC
cdr3_aa: CASSLTGGHADEQYF
j_call: TRBJ2-7
clone_size: once
v_call: TRBV7-9
d_call: .

cdr3_nt: TGTGCCAGCAGCTTAGACTCAGGGTGGAGAGGCTACACCTTC
cdr3_aa: CASSLDSGWRGYTF
j_call: TRBJ1-2
clone_size: .
v_call: TRBV11-2
d_call: .

cdr3_nt: TGTGCCAGCAGCTTAGCGGGGATAGATGGAAACACCATATATTTT
cdr3_aa: CASSLAGIDGNTIYF
j_call: TRBJ1-3
clone_size: .
v_call: TRBV11-2
d_call: .

cdr3_nt: TGCGCCAGCAGCCAAGATTACACAGGGGGACCCTCTGGGGCCAACGTCCTGACTTTC
cdr3_aa: CASSQDYTGGPSGANVLTF
j_call: TRBJ2-6
clone_size: .
v_call: TRBV4-3
d_call: TRBD1

cdr3_nt: TGTGCCAGCAGCTTATCAGGGTACTATGGCTACACCTTC
cdr3_aa: CASSLSGYYGYTF
j_call: TRBJ1-2
clone_size: once
v_call: TRBV11-2
d_call: .

cdr3_nt: TGTGCCAGCAGACCCCGGGTTGCAACTAATGAAAAACTGTTTTTT
cdr3_aa: CASRPRVATNEKLFF
j_call: TRBJ1-4
clone_size: .
v_call: TRBV28
d_call: .

cdr3_nt: TGTGCCAGCAGACGAGAGTTTGGCTACACCTTC
cdr3_aa: CASRREFGYTF
j_call: TRBJ1-2
clone_size: .
v_call: TRBV28
d_call: .

cdr3_nt: TGTGCCAGCAGCCGTACAGGGGATTCACCCCTCCACTTT
cdr3_aa: CASSRTGDSPLHF
j_call: TRBJ1-6
clone_size: .
v_call: TRBV7-6
d_call: TRBD1

cdr3_nt: TGTGCCAGCACTCTAAGTGGGCAGACAGGTGCGTCCTACAATGAGCAGTTCTTC
cdr3_aa: CASTLSGQTGASYNEQFF
j_call: TRBJ2-1
clone_size: .
v_call: TRBV7-9
d_call: .

cdr3_nt: TGTGCCAGCAGCAACAGGGGTGGCTACACCTTC
cdr3_aa: CASSNRGGYTF
j_call: TRBJ1-2
clone_size: .
v_call: TRBV21-1
d_call: .

cdr3_nt: TGCGCCAGCAGCCCTCGGCAGGGGGCTGGAGGAGAGACCCAGTACTTC
cdr3_aa: CASSPRQGAGGETQYF
j_call: TRBJ2-5
clone_size: .
v_call: TRBV5-1
d_call: TRBD1

cdr3_nt: TGTGCCAGCAGCTTAGTAGAGGCAGTCTTTACTTACAATGAGCAGTTCTTC
cdr3_aa: CASSLVEAVFTYNEQFF
j_call: TRBJ2-1
clone_size: .
v_call: TRBV7-2
d_call: .

cdr3_nt: TGCGCCAGCAGCGTAGGGCCAATTACTAGCACCGGGGAGCTGTTTTTT
cdr3_aa: CASSVGPITSTGELFF
j_call: TRBJ2-2
clone_size: once
v_call: TRBV5-1
d_call: .

cdr3_nt: TGCAGCGCCAGGACAGGCTATAGCTACACCTTC
cdr3_aa: CSARTGYSYTF
j_call: TRBJ1-2
clone_size: .
v_call: TRBV29-1
d_call: TRBD1

cdr3_nt: TGTGCCAGCAGTCCCTTAATTTACTACGAGCAGTACTTC
cdr3_aa: CASSPLIYYEQYF
j_call: TRBJ2-7
clone_size: .
v_call: TRBV27
d_call: .

cdr3_nt: TGTGCCAGCAGTGATGGACAGGGGGCGAGCTATGGCTACACCTTC
cdr3_aa: CASSDGQGASYGYTF
j_call: TRBJ1-2
clone_size: .
v_call: TRBV6-1
d_call: TRBD1

cdr3_nt: TGTGCCAGTAGTATAGAGGGACAGGGCGGAGGTTACGAGCAGTACTTC
cdr3_aa: CASSIEGQGGGYEQYF
j_call: TRBJ2-7
clone_size: .
v_call: TRBV19
d_call: TRBD1

cdr3_nt: TGTGCCAGCAGAATACAGGGAGAAAATGAGCAGTTCTTC
cdr3_aa: CASRIQGENEQFF
j_call: TRBJ2-1
clone_size: .
v_call: TRBV27
d_call: .

cdr3_nt: TGCGCCAGCAGCCCATCGACAGCGATCTCCTACGAGCAGTACTTC
cdr3_aa: CASSPSTAISYEQYF
j_call: TRBJ2-7
clone_size: .
v_call: TRBV5-1
d_call: .

cdr3_nt: TGTGCCAGCAGCTTACAGGGTAGCTCCTACAATGAGCAGTTCTTC
cdr3_aa: CASSLQGSSYNEQFF
j_call: TRBJ2-1
clone_size: .
v_call: TRBV11-1
d_call: .

cdr3_nt: TGCGCCAGCAGCCGCGAGGGCTCCGCTGGAAACACCATATATTTT
cdr3_aa: CASSREGSAGNTIYF
j_call: TRBJ1-3
clone_size: .
v_call: TRBV5-1
d_call: .

cdr3_nt: TGTGCCAGCAGCTTAGCCCGGGAGGGGGCCGGGGAGCTGTTTTTT
cdr3_aa: CASSLAREGAGELFF
j_call: TRBJ2-2
clone_size: .
v_call: TRBV11-3
d_call: TRBD2

cdr3_nt: TGCAGCGTTAGCGACTCTGGGGCCAACGTCCTGACTTTC
cdr3_aa: CSVSDSGANVLTF
j_call: TRBJ2-6
clone_size: .
v_call: TRBV29-1
d_call: .

cdr3_nt: TGTGCCAGCAGTGCCTCCGGGACAAGCAACGGGGAGCTGTTTTTT
cdr3_aa: CASSASGTSNGELFF
j_call: TRBJ2-2
clone_size: .
v_call: TRBV6-4
d_call: .

cdr3_nt: TGTGCCAGCAGGGGACAGGAAACGCAGTTCTTC
cdr3_aa: CASRGQETQFF
j_call: TRBJ2-1
clone_size: .
v_call: TRBV6-6
d_call: TRBD1

cdr3_nt: TGTGCCAGCAGCTTGGTCCAGGGTGGTACTGAAGCTTTCTTT
cdr3_aa: CASSLVQGGTEAFF
j_call: TRBJ1-1
clone_size: .
v_call: TRBV5-4
d_call: .

cdr3_nt: TGTGCCAGCAGCTTAGCGGGGAACAGGGGAGCCTACGAGCAGTACTTC
cdr3_aa: CASSLAGNRGAYEQYF
j_call: TRBJ2-7
clone_size: .
v_call: TRBV7-9
d_call: TRBD1

cdr3_nt: TGTGCCAGTAGTATAGGCTGGACTAGCGGGAGATCCTACGAGCAGTACTTC
cdr3_aa: CASSIGWTSGRSYEQYF
j_call: TRBJ2-7
clone_size: .
v_call: TRBV19
d_call: TRBD2

cdr3_nt: TGTGCCAGCAGGTTGGCCGGGACAGCCAACAATGAGCAGTTCTTC
cdr3_aa: CASRLAGTANNEQFF
j_call: TRBJ2-1
clone_size: .
v_call: TRBV2
d_call: TRBD1

cdr3_nt: TGTGCCAGCAGGCGCGGACAGGGGAAAATGGAGACCCAGTACTTC
cdr3_aa: CASRRGQGKMETQYF
j_call: TRBJ2-5
clone_size: .
v_call: TRBV6-5
d_call: TRBD1

cdr3_nt: TGCAGCGTCGGACAGGGTGTTACCTACGAGCAGTACTTC
cdr3_aa: CSVGQGVTYEQYF
j_call: TRBJ2-7
clone_size: .
v_call: TRBV29-1
d_call: TRBD1

cdr3_nt: TGTGCCAGCAGCTCGACCTGGGGCCTAGCGAGCACAGATACGCAGTATTTT
cdr3_aa: CASSSTWGLASTDTQYF
j_call: TRBJ2-3
clone_size: .
v_call: TRBV5-6
d_call: .

cdr3_nt: TGTGCCAGCATTTCCCTGGCAGGGGGTCCCTACGAGCAGTACTTC
cdr3_aa: CASISLAGGPYEQYF
j_call: TRBJ2-7
clone_size: once
v_call: TRBV28
d_call: TRBD1

cdr3_nt: TGTGCCAGCAGTGAGGGCGGGAGCTCCTACAATGAGCAGTTCTTC
cdr3_aa: CASSEGGSSYNEQFF
j_call: TRBJ2-1
clone_size: .
v_call: TRBV2
d_call: TRBD2

cdr3_nt: TGTGCCAGCAGTCCCATCGAACGGGGAGGGGAGCTGTTTTTT
cdr3_aa: CASSPIERGGELFF
j_call: TRBJ2-2
clone_size: .
v_call: TRBV2
d_call: .

cdr3_nt: TGTGCCAGCAGCCAAGCCGGGAGCTCCTATAATTCACCCCTCCACTTT
cdr3_aa: CASSQAGSSYNSPLHF
j_call: TRBJ1-6
clone_size: .
v_call: TRBV14
d_call: .

cdr3_nt: TGTGCCAGCACCCCCCTTCAGGCGACCGACCCCTACGAGCAGTACTTC
cdr3_aa: CASTPLQATDPYEQYF
j_call: TRBJ2-7
clone_size: once
v_call: TRBV28
d_call: .

cdr3_nt: TGTGCCACCAGCAAGGGACTAGCGGGGGGGAGAGATACGCAGTATTTT
cdr3_aa: CATSKGLAGGRDTQYF
j_call: TRBJ2-3
clone_size: .
v_call: TRBV15
d_call: TRBD2